The subject of this entry is one TCR beta chain. The CDR3 spans 15 residues. The germline gives CDR1 SGHTA, CDR2 FQGNSA. With 4 bases clipped from V and 4 bases from J, the junction kept 3 bases outside the gene matches. The sample is drawn from a study of radiotherapy plus CTLA-4 blockade in lung cancer. Repertoires were generated with immunoSEQ multiplex PCR, while TCRdb's copy carries only in-frame clones and drops some. The sample contains tens of thousands of clones, about 88% of which appear only once. The sequenced sample was peripheral blood, obtained from a patient treated with radiotherapy plus ipilimumab. The chain uses TRBV7-2 and TRBJ2-1; TRBD2 matches 11 bases. This TCR derives from a human donor with non-small cell lung cancer whose response to radiotherapy plus ipilimumab could not be evaluated. DNA of the CDR3: TGTGCCAGCAGCTGGGCTAGCGGGGGGTACAATGAGCAGTTCTTC. This translates into CASSWASGGYNEQFF.